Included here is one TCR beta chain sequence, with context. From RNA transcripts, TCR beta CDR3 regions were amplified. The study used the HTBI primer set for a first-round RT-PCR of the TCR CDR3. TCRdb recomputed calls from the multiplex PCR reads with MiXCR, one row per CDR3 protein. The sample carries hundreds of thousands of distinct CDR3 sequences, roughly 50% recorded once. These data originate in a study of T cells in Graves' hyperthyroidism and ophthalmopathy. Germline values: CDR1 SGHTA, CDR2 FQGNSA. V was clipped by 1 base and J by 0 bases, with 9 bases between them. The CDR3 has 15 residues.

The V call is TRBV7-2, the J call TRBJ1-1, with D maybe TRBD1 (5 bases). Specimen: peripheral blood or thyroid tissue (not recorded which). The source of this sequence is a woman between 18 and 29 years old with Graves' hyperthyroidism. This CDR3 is CASSLGLRVNTEAFF. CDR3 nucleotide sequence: TGTGCCAGCAGCTTAGGGCTCAGGGTGAACACTGAAGCTTTCTTT.